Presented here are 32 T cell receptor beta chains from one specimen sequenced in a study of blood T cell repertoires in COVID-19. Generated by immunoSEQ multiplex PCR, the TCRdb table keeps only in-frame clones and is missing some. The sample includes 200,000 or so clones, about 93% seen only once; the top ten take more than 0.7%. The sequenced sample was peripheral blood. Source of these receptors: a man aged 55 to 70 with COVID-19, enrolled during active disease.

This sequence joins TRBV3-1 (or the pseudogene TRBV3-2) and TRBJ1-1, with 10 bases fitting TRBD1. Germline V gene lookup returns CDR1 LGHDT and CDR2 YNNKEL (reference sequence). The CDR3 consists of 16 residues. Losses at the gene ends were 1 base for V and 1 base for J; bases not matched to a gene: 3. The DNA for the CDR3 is TGTGCCAGCAGCCAAGTGGGACAGGGGACGAACACTGAAGCTTTCTTT. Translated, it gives CASSQVGQGTNTEAFF.

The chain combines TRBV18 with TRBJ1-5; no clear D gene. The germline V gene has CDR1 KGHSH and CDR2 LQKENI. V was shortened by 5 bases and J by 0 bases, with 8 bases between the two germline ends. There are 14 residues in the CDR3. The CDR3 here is CASSTAYSNQPQHF. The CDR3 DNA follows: TGTGCCAGCTCAACAGCTTATAGCAATCAGCCCCAGCATTTT.

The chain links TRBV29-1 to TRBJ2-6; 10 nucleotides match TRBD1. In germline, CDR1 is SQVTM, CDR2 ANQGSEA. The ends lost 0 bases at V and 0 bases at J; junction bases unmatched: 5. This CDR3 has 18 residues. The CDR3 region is CSVEEGQGVFSGANVLTF. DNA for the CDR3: TGCAGCGTTGAAGAAGGACAGGGGGTATTCTCTGGGGCCAACGTCCTGACTTTC.

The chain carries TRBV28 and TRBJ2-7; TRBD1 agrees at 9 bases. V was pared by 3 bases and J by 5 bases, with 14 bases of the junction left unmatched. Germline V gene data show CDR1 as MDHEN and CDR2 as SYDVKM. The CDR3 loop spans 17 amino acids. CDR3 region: CASSFRRRTGERNEQYF. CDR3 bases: TGTGCCAGCAGTTTCCGACGAAGGACAGGGGAGCGTAACGAGCAGTACTTC.

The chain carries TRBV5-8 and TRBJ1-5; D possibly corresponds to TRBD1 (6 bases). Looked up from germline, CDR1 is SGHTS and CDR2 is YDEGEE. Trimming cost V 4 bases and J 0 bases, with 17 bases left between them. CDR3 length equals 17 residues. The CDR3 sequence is CASSPGQPLYSNQPQHF. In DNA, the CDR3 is TGTGCCAGCAGCCCCGGACAGCCCCTTTATAGCAATCAGCCCCAGCATTTT.

CDR3 residues: CASSEASNSSPLHF. The CDR3 DNA sequence: TGTGCCAGCAGTGAAGCGAGCAACTCCTCACCCCTCCACTTT. J is TRBJ1-6 and V is TRBV2, with D hard to call. V was pared by 0 bases and J by 10 bases, with 10 bases between. Germline V gives CDR1 SNHLY, CDR2 FYNNEI. This CDR3 region has 14 residues.

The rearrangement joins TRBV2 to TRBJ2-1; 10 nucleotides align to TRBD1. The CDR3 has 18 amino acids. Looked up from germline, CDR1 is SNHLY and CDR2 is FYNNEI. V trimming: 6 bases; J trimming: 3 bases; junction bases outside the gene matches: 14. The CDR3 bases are TGTGCCAGCAGGGCCGGGACAGGGGTCTCAAGCGACTACAATGAGCAGTTCTTC. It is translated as CASRAGTGVSSDYNEQFF.

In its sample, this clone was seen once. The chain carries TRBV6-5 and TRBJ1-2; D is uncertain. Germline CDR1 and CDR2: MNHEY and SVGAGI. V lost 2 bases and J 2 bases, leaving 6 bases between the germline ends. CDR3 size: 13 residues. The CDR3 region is CASSYLNNYGYTF. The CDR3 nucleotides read TGTGCCAGCAGTTACCTAAACAACTATGGCTACACCTTC.

CDR3 loop: CASTRLAGGHNEQFF. CDR3 in DNA: TGTGCCAGCACCCGACTAGCGGGAGGGCACAATGAGCAGTTCTTC. The V and J genes are TRBV27 and TRBJ2-1; TRBD2 aligns across 14 bases. This CDR3 has 15 amino acids. V trimming: 7 bases; J trimming: 5 bases; junction bases outside the gene matches: 4. CDR1 and CDR2 (germline): MNHEY, SMNVEV (reference sequence).

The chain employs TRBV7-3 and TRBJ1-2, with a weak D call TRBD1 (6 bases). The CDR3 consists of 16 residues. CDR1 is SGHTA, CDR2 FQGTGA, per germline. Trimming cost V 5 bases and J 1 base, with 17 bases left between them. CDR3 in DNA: TGTGCCAGCAGCCAGGGGCGTAGAAGTCGTAACTATGGCTACACCTTC. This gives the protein CASSQGRRSRNYGYTF.

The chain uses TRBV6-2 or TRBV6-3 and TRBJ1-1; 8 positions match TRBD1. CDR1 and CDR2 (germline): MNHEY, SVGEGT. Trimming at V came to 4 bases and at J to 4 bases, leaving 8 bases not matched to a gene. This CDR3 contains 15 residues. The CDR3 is CASSSSGGRVTEAFF. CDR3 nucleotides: TGTGCCAGCAGTTCTTCAGGGGGCAGGGTCACTGAAGCTTTCTTT.

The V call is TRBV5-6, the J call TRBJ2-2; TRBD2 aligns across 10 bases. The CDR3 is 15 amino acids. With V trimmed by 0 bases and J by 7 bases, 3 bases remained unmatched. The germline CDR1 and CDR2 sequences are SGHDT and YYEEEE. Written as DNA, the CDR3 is TGTGCCAGCAGCTTGGCTCTAGCGGGAGTCGGGGAGCTGTTTTTT. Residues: CASSLALAGVGELFF.

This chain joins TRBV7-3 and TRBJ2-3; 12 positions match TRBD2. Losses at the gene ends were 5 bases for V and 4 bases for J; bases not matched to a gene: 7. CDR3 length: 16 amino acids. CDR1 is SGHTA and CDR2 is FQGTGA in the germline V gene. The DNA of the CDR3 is TGTGCCAGCAGCCGACTAGCGGGGGCGGGCTCAGATACGCAGTATTTT. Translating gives CASSRLAGAGSDTQYF.

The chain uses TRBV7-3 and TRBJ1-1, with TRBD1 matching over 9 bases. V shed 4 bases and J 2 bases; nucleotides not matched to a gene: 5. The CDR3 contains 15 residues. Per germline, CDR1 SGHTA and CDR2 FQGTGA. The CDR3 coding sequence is TGTGCCAGCAGCTCGACGACAGGGGGAAACACTGAAGCTTTCTTT. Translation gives CASSSTTGGNTEAFF. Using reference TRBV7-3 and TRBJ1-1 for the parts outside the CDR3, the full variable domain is GAGVSQTPSNKVTEKGKYVELRCDPISGHTALYWYRQSLGQGPEFLIYFQGTGAADDSGLPNDRFFAVRPEGSVSTLKIQRTERGDSAVYLCASSSTTGGNTEAFFGQGTRLTVV.

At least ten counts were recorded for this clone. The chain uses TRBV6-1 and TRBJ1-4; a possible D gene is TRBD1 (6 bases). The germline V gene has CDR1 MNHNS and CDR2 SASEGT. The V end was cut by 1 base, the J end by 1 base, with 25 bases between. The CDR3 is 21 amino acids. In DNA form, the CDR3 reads TGTGCCAGCAGTGAAGGAGAGTTGGGCAGGGGTTATCGTAGAACTAATGAAAAACTGTTTTTT. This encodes CASSEGELGRGYRRTNEKLFF.

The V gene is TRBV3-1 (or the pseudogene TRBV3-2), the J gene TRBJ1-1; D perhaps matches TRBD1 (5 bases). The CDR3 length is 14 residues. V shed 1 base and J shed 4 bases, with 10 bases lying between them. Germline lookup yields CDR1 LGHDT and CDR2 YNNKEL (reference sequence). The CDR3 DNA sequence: TGTGCCAGCAGCCAAGCTGGGGCTGTCACTGAAGCTTTCTTT. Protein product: CASSQAGAVTEAFF.

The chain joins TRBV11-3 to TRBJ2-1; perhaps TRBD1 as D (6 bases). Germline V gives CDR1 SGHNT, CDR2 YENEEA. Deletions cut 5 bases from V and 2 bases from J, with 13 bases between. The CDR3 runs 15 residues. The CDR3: CASSTGTQPYNEQFF. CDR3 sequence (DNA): TGTGCCAGCAGCACCGGGACACAACCCTACAATGAGCAGTTCTTC.

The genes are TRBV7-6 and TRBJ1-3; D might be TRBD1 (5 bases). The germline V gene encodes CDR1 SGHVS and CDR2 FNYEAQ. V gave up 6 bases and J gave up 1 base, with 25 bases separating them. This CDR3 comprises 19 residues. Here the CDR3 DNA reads TGTGCCAGCAGTCCTCGCGGAGGGGCCTTGAGAGTTTCTGGAAACACCATATATTTT. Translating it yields CASSPRGGALRVSGNTIYF.

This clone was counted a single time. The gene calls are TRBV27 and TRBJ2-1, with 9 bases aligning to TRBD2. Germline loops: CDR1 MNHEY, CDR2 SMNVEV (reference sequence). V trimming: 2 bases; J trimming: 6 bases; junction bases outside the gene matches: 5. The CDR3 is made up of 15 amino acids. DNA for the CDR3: TGTGCCAGCAGTTTACGGCTAGCGGGGTCCAATGAGCAGTTCTTC. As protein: CASSLRLAGSNEQFF.

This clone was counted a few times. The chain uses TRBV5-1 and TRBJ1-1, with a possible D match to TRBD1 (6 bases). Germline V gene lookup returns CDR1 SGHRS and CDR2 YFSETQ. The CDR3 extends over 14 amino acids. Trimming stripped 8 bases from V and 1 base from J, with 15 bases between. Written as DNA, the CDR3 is TGCGCCAGTCAGCCCACAGGGTCGAACACTGAAGCTTTCTTT. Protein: CASQPTGSNTEAFF.

CDR3 in amino acids: CASSPGQGFEKLFF. The CDR3 region has the DNA TGTGCCAGCAGCCCGGGACAGGGCTTTGAAAAACTGTTTTTT. The rearrangement joins TRBV3-1 (or the pseudogene TRBV3-2) to TRBJ1-4; 9 bases map to TRBD1. This CDR3 has 14 amino acids. CDR1 is LGHDT, CDR2 YNNKEL, per germline (reference sequence). V trimming: 4 bases; J trimming: 7 bases; junction bases outside the gene matches: 4.

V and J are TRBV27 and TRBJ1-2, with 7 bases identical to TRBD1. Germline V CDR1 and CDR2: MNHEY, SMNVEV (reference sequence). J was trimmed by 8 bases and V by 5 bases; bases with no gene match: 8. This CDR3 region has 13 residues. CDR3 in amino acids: CASSGAGGLGYTF. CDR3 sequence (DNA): TGTGCCAGCAGTGGGGCAGGGGGTTTGGGCTACACCTTC.

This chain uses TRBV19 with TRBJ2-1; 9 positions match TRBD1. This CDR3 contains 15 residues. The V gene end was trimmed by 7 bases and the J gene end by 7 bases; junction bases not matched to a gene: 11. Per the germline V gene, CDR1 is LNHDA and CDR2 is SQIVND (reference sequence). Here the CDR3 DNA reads TGTGCCAGTAAACCGGTCGGGACAGGGAGGAATGAGCAGTTCTTC. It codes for CASKPVGTGRNEQFF. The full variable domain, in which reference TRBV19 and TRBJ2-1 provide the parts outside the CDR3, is DGGITQSPKYLFRKEGQNVTLSCEQNLNHDAMYWYRQDPGQGLRLIYYSQIVNDFQKGDIAEGYSVSREKKESFPLTVTSAQKNPTAFYLCASKPVGTGRNEQFFGPGTRLTVL.

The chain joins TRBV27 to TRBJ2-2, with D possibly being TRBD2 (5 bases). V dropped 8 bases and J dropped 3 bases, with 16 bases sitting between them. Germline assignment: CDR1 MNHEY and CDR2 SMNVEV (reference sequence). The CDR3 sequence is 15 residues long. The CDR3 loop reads CASPRERGYTGELFF. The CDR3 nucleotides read TGTGCCAGCCCGAGGGAGCGCGGATACACCGGGGAGCTGTTTTTT.

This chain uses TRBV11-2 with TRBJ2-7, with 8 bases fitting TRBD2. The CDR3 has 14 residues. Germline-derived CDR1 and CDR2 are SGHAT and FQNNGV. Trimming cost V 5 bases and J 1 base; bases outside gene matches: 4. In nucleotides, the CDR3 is TGTGCCAGCAGCAAAACTAGCGGTTCCTACGAGCAGTACTTC. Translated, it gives CASSKTSGSYEQYF.

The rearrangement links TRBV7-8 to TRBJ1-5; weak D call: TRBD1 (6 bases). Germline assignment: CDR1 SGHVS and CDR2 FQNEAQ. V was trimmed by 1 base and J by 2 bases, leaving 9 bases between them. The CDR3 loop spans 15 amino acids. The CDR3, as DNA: TGTGCCAGCAGCTTAGAAGGGGGAGGCAATCAGCCCCAGCATTTT. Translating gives CASSLEGGGNQPQHF.

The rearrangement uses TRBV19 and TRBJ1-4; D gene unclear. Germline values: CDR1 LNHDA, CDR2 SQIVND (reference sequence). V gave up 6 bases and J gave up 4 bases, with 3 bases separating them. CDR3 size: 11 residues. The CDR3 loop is CASRSNEKLFF. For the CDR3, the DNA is TGTGCCAGTAGGAGTAATGAAAAACTGTTTTTT.

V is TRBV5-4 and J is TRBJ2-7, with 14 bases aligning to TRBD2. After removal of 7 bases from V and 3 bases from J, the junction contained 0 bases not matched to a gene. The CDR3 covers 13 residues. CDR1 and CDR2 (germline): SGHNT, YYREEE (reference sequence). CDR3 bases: TGTGCCAGCGGACTAGCGGGAGGCTACGAGCAGTACTTC. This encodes CASGLAGGYEQYF.

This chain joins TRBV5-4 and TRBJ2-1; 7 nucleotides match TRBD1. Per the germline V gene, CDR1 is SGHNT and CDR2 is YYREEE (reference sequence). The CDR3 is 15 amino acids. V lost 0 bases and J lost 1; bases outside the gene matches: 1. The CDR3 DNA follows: TGTGCCAGCAGCTTGGGACAGGGTTCCTACAATGAGCAGTTCTTC. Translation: CASSLGQGSYNEQFF.

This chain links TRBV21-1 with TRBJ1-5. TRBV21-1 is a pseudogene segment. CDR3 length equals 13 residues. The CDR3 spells CASADAADQPQHF. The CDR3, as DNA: TGTGCCAGCGCCGACGCGGCCGATCAGCCCCAGCATTTT.

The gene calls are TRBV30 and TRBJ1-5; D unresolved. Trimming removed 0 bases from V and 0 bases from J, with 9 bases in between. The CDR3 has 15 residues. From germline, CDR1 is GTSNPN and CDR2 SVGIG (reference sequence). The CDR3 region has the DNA TGTGCCTGGAGTGTGGGCGGGCATAGCAATCAGCCCCAGCATTTT. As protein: CAWSVGGHSNQPQHF.

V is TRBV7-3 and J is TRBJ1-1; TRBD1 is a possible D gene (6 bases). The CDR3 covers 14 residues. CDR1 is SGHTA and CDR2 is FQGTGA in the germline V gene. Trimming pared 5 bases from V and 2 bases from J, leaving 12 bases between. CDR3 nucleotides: TGTGCCAGCAGCCCGGGGGGCAGCAACACTGAAGCTTTCTTT. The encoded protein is CASSPGGSNTEAFF. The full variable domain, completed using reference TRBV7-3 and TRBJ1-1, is GAGVSQTPSNKVTEKGKYVELRCDPISGHTALYWYRQSLGQGPEFLIYFQGTGAADDSGLPNDRFFAVRPEGSVSTLKIQRTERGDSAVYLCASSPGGSNTEAFFGQGTRLTVV.